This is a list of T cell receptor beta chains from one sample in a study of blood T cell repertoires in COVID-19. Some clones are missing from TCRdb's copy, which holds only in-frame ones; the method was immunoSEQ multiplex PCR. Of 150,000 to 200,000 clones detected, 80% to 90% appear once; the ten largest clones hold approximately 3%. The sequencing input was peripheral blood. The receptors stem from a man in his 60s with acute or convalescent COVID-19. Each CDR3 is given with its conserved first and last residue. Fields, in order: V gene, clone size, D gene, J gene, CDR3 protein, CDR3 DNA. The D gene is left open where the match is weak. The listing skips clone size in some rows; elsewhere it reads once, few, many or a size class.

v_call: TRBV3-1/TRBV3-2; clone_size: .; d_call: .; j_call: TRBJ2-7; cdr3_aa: CASSQRSTYEQYF; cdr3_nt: TGTGCCAGCAGCCAACGGAGCACCTACGAGCAGTACTTC
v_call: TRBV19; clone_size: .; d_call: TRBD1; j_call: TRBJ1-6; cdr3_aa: CASSGQGNSPLHF; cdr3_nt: TGTGCCAGTAGCGGACAGGGTAATTCACCCCTCCACTTT
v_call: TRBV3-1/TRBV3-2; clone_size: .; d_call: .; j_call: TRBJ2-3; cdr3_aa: CASRPPGGESTDTQYF; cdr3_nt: TGTGCCAGCAGACCCCCCGGCGGGGAAAGCACAGATACGCAGTATTTT
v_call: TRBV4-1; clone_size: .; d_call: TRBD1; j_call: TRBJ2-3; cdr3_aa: CASSQEDRQSTDTQYF; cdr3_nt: TGCGCCAGCAGCCAAGAGGACAGGCAAAGCACAGATACGCAGTATTTT
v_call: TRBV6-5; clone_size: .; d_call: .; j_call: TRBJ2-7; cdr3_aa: CASSYSGLAATEQYF; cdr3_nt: TGTGCCAGCAGTTACTCAGGGCTAGCAGCGACCGAGCAGTACTTC
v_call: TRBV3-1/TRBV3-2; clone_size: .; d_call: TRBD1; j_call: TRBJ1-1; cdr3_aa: CASGRGLNTEAFF; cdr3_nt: TGTGCCAGCGGCAGGGGGCTGAACACTGAAGCTTTCTTT
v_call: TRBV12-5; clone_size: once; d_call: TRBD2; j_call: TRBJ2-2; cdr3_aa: CASGLGSGGLRGELFF; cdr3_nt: TGTGCTAGTGGTTTGGGTAGCGGGGGGCTTCGCGGGGAGCTGTTTTTT
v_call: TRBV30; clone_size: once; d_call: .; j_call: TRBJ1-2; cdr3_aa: CAWATGGGYTF; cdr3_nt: TGTGCCTGGGCGACAGGAGGTGGCTACACCTTC
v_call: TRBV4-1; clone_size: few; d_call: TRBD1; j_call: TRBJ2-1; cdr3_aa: CASSQYRGLNEQFF; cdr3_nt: TGCGCCAGCAGCCAGTACAGGGGGCTCAATGAGCAGTTCTTC
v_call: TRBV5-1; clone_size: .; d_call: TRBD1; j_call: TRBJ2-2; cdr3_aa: CASSNGQGEMGELFF; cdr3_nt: TGCGCCAGCAGCAACGGACAGGGTGAAATGGGGGAGCTGTTTTTT
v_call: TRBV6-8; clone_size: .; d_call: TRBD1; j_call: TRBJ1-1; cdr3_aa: CASSQTGGDGHSSLNTEAFF; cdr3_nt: TGTGCCAGCAGCCAAACAGGGGGCGACGGGCACTCGAGTTTGAACACTGAAGCTTTCTTT
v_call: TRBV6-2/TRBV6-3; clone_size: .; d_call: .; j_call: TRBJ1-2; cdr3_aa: CASSYPRQASYGYTF; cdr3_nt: TGTGCCAGCAGTTACCCTCGACAGGCGAGCTATGGCTACACCTTC
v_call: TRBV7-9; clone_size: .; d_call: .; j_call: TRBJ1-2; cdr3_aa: CASSLWDTLRDGYTF; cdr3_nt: TGTGCCAGCAGCTTATGGGACACCCTACGGGATGGCTACACCTTC
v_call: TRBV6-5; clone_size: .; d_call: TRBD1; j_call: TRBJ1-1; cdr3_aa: CASSQQGAGEAFF; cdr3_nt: TGTGCCAGCAGTCAACAGGGGGCAGGTGAAGCTTTCTTT
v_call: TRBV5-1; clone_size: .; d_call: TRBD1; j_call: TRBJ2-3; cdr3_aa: CASSLETGGADTQYF; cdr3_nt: TGCGCCAGCAGCTTGGAAACAGGGGGCGCGGATACGCAGTATTTT
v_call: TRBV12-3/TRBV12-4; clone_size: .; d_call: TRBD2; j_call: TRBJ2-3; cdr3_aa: CASNRGGIDTQYF; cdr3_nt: TGTGCCAGCAACCGGGGGGGCATCGATACGCAGTATTTT
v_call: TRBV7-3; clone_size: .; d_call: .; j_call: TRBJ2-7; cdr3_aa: CASSPQSTNPHEQYF; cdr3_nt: TGTGCCAGCAGCCCCCAATCGACAAACCCCCACGAGCAGTACTTC
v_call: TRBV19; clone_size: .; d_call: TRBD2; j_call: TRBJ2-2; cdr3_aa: CASILKRGGRIGELFF; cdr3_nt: TGTGCCAGTATTCTAAAGCGGGGGGGACGGATTGGGGAGCTGTTTTTT
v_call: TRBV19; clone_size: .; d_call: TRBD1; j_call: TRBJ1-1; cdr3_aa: CASTAGQLNTEAFF; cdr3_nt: TGTGCCAGTACCGCGGGACAGCTGAACACTGAAGCTTTCTTT
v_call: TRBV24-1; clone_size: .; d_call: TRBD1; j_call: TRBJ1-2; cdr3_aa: CATSEQDREGGYTF; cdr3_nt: TGTGCCACCAGTGAACAGGACAGGGAGGGTGGCTACACCTTC
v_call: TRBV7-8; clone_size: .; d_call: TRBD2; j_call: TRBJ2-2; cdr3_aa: CASSLASGGASNTGELFF; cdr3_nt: TGTGCCAGCAGCTTAGCTAGCGGGGGGGCATCGAACACCGGGGAGCTGTTTTTT
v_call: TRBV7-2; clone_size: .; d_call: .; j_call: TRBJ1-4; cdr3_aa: CASGRGRDEKLFF; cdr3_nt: TGTGCCAGTGGGCGGGGGCGAGATGAAAAACTGTTTTTT
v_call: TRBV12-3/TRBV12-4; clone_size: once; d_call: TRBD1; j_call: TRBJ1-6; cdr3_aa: CASTPRGDSPLHF; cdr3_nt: TGTGCCAGCACCCCCAGGGGGGATTCACCCCTCCACTTT
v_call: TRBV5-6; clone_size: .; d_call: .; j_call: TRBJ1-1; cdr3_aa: CASSLRHKGAPEAFF; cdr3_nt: TGTGCCAGCAGCCTACGTCATAAAGGGGCTCCTGAAGCTTTCTTT
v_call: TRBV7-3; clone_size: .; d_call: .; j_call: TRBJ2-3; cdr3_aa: CASSLASSTDTQYF; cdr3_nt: TGTGCCAGCAGCTTGGCTAGCAGCACAGATACGCAGTATTTT
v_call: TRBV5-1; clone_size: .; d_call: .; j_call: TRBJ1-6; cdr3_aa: CASSSQGYNSPLHF; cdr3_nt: TGCGCCAGCAGCTCACAGGGTTATAATTCACCCCTCCACTTT
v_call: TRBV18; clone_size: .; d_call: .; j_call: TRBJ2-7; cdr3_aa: CASSETYEQYF; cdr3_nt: TGTGCCAGCTCTGAGACTTACGAGCAGTACTTC
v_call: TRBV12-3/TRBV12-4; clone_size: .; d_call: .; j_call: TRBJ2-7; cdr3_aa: CASSYREHEQYF; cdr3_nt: TGTGCCAGCAGTTACAGGGAGCACGAGCAGTACTTC
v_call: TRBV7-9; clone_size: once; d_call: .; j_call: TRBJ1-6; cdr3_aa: CASSSQQGSVLGSPLHF; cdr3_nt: TGTGCCAGCAGCTCCCAGCAGGGGTCCGTGTTGGGGTCACCCCTCCACTTT
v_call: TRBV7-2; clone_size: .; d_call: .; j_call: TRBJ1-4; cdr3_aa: CASSEYGGKLFF; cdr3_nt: TGTGCCAGCAGCGAGTACGGGGGAAAACTGTTTTTT
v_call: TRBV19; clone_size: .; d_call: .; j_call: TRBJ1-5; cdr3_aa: CASSIWGLVNQPQHF; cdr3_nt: TGTGCCAGTAGTATCTGGGGGCTTGTCAATCAGCCCCAGCATTTT
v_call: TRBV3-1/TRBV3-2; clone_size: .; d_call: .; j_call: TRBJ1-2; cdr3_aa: CASSQDEAYYGYTF; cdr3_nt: TGTGCCAGCAGCCAAGATGAGGCTTACTATGGCTACACCTTC
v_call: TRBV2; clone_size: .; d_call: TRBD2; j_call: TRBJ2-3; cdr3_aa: CASIRTGGGSDTQYF; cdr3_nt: TGTGCCAGCATCCGAACGGGGGGAGGGTCGGATACGCAGTATTTT
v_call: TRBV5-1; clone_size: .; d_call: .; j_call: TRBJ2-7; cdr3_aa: CASSQERQAPEQYF; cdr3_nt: TGCGCCAGCAGCCAGGAAAGACAGGCTCCCGAGCAGTACTTC
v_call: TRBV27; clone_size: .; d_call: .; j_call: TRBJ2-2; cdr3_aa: CASSLAVRGTTGELFF; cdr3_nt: TGTGCCAGCAGTTTAGCGGTTAGGGGTACGACCGGGGAGCTGTTTTTT